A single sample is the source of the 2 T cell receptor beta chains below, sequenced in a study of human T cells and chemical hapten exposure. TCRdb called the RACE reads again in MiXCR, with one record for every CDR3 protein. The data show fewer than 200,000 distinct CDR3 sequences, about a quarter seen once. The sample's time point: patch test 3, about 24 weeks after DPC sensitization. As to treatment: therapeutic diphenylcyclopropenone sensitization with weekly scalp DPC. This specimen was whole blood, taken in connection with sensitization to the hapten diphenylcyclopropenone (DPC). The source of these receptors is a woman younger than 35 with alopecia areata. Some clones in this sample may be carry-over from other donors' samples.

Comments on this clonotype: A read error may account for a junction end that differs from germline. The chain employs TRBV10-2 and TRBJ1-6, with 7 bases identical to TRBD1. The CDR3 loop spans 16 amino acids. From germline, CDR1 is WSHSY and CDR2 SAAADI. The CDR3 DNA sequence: TGCGCCAGCAGTTTGGACAGGAGCTCCTATAATTCATCCCTCCACTTT. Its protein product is CASSLDRSSYNSSLHF.

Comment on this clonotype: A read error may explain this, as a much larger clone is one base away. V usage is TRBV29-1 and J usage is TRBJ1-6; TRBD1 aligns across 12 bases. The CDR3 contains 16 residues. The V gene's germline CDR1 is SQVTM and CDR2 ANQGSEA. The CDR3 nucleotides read TGCAGCCTTGGACTGGGACAGGGGGCGTGCAATTCACCCCCCCACTTT. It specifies CSLGLGQGACNSPPHF.